This T cell receptor (beta chain) was observed in a study of T-cell reconstitution after alpha-beta-depleted transplantation in children (dated by TCRdb to the mid-2010s). As for the study more broadly: Using TCR repertoire profiling, the study followed T-cell immune reconstitution in a quantitative way in children after TCRalphabeta/CD19-depleted allogeneic hematopoietic cell transplantation. The study at large found these results: About two months after transplant, the apparently early recovery of alphabetaT-cell counts reportedly depended on just several hundred clones that had expanded rapidly and came from non-depleted graft cells. The frequencies of hyperexpanded clones fell over the following months, and after one year, T-cell counts and TCRbeta diversity were mostly attributed to newly produced T cells. In some patients, the high TCRbeta diversity seen at day 60 was put down to recipient T cells and intrathymic progenitors that had survived conditioning.

The treatment or condition label, read with the paper, signifies: allogeneic hematopoietic cell transplantation with graft depleted of TCRalphabeta T cells and CD19 B cells. TCRalphabeta/CD19-depleted allogeneic hematopoietic cell grafts were given to the transplant recipients, all of whom were children. Comments on this clonotype: Its antigen target is currently unknown. No base quality information exists; no much larger clone differs at one position.

The CDR3 spans 13 residues, from the cysteine through the phenylalanine. The entry retains the CDR3 DNA only, 39 bases that are in frame from base 1. Compared with germline, V lacks 3 bases and J lacks 8 bases; bases without a gene match: 5. Libraries were constructed by PCR. Sequenced on an Illumina HiSeq 2500. To normalize quantification of the TCRbeta repertoire, the TCR libraries were built with molecular barcoding that relied on unique molecular identifiers. TCRdb trimmed public reads at Q25 via fastp, called clones via MiXCR and kept in-frame beta chains. Rows matching on CDR3 protein sequence are summarized as one entry with the most common DNA and genes. In this sample the table shows about 1,000,000 distinct CDR3 sequences, about 29% of which occur a single time. The ten largest clones add up to roughly 27% of the sample.

This clonotype was obtained from a boy in the first two years of life who had a stem cell transplant for SCID, so the T cells may come from the graft donor. This chain is built from TRBV12-3 or TRBV12-4 and TRBJ1-2, and 8 junctional nucleotides match TRBD1. Sample: PBMCs, mostly from graft donor cells, taken 360 days after TCRalphabeta/CD19-depleted stem cell transplant. The DNA sequence is TGTGCCAGCAGTTTTCTGACAGGGGAGGGCTACACCTTC. It is translated as CASSFLTGEGYTF.